This T cell receptor (beta chain) was sequenced during a study of cytomegalovirus exposure and HLA in healthy donors. Study at large: Under 85% of 398 genotyped donors fell in the Caucasian-associated ancestry cluster.

Regarding this clone: Antigen: not known.

Study-wide points: A list of more than 150 TCR beta chains associated with cytomegalovirus was given. Among TCR beta chains of equal frequency, HLA-associated ones were more clonally expanded in a later analysis.

This PCR relied on a set of 60 Vbeta primers and 13 Jbeta primers. Some clones are missing from TCRdb's copy, which holds only in-frame ones; the method was immunoSEQ multiplex PCR. The sample lists 150,000 to 200,000 clones, approximately 81% occurring once. The V and J ends lost 5 bases and 5 bases, in that order; junction bases with no gene match: 5. CDR3 length: 13 amino acids. Germline V gene sequence: CDR1 SGHDT, CDR2 YYEEEE. Sequenced sample: PBMCs. This receptor was taken from a man aged 45-65 years in good health and CMV-seronegative. The rearrangement uses TRBV5-6 and TRBJ1-2; 8 positions agree with TRBD1. The CDR3 bases are TGTGCCAGCAGTCCCGACAGGGGTTATGGCTACACCTTC. This sequence encodes CASSPDRGYGYTF.